The 8 T cell receptor beta chains below were found in one sample sequenced in a study of T cells in Graves' hyperthyroidism and ophthalmopathy. Amplification of TCR beta CDR3 regions was performed using RNA transcripts as template. TCR CDR3 regions were first amplified by RT-PCR with HTBI primers. Via MiXCR, TCRdb re-called the multiplex PCR reads, giving one row per CDR3 protein. Found here are around 600,000 distinct CDR3 sequences, approximately 15% of them singletons; the top ten hold roughly 6.9%. The sequenced sample was blood. The source is a young woman with Graves' ophthalmopathy.

This clonotype was counted a few times. The chain joins TRBV29-1 to TRBJ1-2, with 8 bases identical to TRBD1. Germline values: CDR1 SQVTM, CDR2 ANQGSEA. The CDR3 is 13 amino acids. After removal of 5 bases from V and 5 bases from J, the junction contained 7 bases not matched to a gene. The CDR3 DNA reads as TGCAGCGTTTCGGACAGGGCTAGGTATGGCTACACCTTC. The encoded protein is CSVSDRARYGYTF.

This clonotype was counted between two and nine times. The CDR3 here is CSVGQANYGYTF. Written as DNA, the CDR3 is TGCAGCGTTGGACAGGCTAACTATGGCTACACCTTC. The V and J genes are TRBV29-1 and TRBJ1-2; D perhaps matches TRBD1 (6 bases). Germline V gene lookup returns CDR1 SQVTM and CDR2 ANQGSEA. With 4 bases removed from V and 0 bases from J, the gap between germline ends came to 6 bases. The CDR3 has 12 residues.

In its sample, this clonotype was seen many times. This CDR3 is CSARDRQGGGIGETQYF. The CDR3 bases are TGCAGTGCTAGAGATAGGCAGGGAGGGGGGATCGGCGAGACCCAGTACTTC. The rearrangement joins TRBV20-1 to TRBJ2-5, with TRBD2 as a possible D gene (7 bases). With 0 bases removed from V and 5 bases from J, the gap between germline ends came to 22 bases. CDR3 length: 17 amino acids. Germline loops: CDR1 DFQATT, CDR2 SNEGSKA (reference sequence).

Turning to this clonotype: The junction differs from germline at one of its ends, possibly a read error. The V call is TRBV7-7, the J call TRBJ2-1; 10 nucleotides agree with TRBD2. Germline V gives CDR1 SSHAT, CDR2 FNYEAQ (reference sequence). The CDR3 spans 16 residues. CDR3 loop: CASSRLAGAGYNEQFF. The CDR3 DNA reads TGTGCTAGCAGCCGGCTAGCGGGAGCCGGCTACAATGAGCAGTTCTTC.

This chain joins TRBV7-9 and TRBJ2-7, with 7 bases that match TRBD1. With V trimmed by 2 bases and J by 2 bases, 12 bases remained unmatched. The CDR3 covers 17 residues. Germline lookup yields CDR1 SEHNR and CDR2 FQNEAQ (reference sequence). CDR3 region: CASSLTPLGQTAYEQYF. CDR3 nucleotide sequence: TGTGCCAGCAGCTTAACTCCTCTGGGACAGACAGCCTACGAGCAGTACTTC. Based on the CDR3 plus reference TRBV7-9 and TRBJ2-7, the full variable domain is DTGVSQNPRHKITKRGQNVTFRCDPISEHNRLYWYRQTLGQGPEFLTYFQNEAQLEKSRLLSDRFSAERPKGSFSTLEIQRTEQGDSAMYLCASSLTPLGQTAYEQYFGPGTRLTVT.

This clonotype has ten or more counts. The CDR3 nucleotides are TGTGCCTGGATAGGGCCCAGCCACAATGAGCAGTTCTTC. It encodes CAWIGPSHNEQFF. The genes are TRBV30 and TRBJ2-1; D gene unclear. Germline CDR1 GTSNPN, CDR2 SVGIG (reference sequence). This CDR3 spans 13 amino acids. V dropped 4 bases and J dropped 5 bases, with 12 bases sitting between them.

Regarding this clonotype: A clone one base away is much larger, so this may be a read error. The chain couples TRBV2 to TRBJ1-4, with 7 bases identical to TRBD1. This CDR3 is 15 amino acids long. Germline V lookup: CDR1 SNHLY, CDR2 FYNNEI. V trimming: 8 bases; J trimming: 4 bases; junction bases outside the gene matches: 10. The CDR3 DNA is TGTGCCAGCCTTCGACAGGGCTACTATAATGAAAAACTGTTTTTT. Its translation is CASLRQGYYNEKLFF.

In this sample, this clonotype turned up many times. The V call is TRBV27, the J call TRBJ1-4; D remains unclear. Germline-derived CDR1 and CDR2 are MNHEY and SMNVEV (reference sequence). The CDR3 runs to 12 residues. V was trimmed by 4 bases and J by 3 bases, leaving 3 bases between them. CDR3 sequence reads: CASSSANEKLFF. CDR3 DNA sequence: TGTGCCAGCAGTTCGGCTAATGAAAAACTGTTTTTT. Looking up the rest from reference TRBV27 and TRBJ1-4 gives the full variable domain: EAQVTQNPRYLITVTGKKLTVTCSQNMNHEYMSWYRQDPGLGLRQIYYSMNVEVTDKGDVPEGYKVSRKEKRNFPLILESPSPNQTSLYFCASSSANEKLFFGSGTQLSVL.